The 21 T cell receptor beta chains listed next were all sequenced from one sample in a study of blood T cell repertoires in COVID-19. Assay: immunoSEQ multiplex PCR; the TCRdb copy retains only in-frame clones and omits some. Among a few hundred thousand clones listed, 70% to 90% were seen once. Sequencing used peripheral blood. All receptors come from a middle-aged man with acute or convalescent COVID-19.

The chain recombines TRBV9 with TRBJ1-4; 8 bases match TRBD1. The CDR3 extends over 16 amino acids. V gave up 3 bases and J gave up 4 bases; unmatched junction bases: 8. Looked up from germline, CDR1 is SGDLS and CDR2 is YYNGEE. CDR3 amino acids: CASSAGDRGYNEKLFF. The DNA of the CDR3 is TGTGCCAGCAGCGCGGGAGACAGGGGATATAATGAAAAACTGTTTTTT.

This chain connects TRBV21-1 to TRBJ1-1; the listed D gene, TRBD1, was not tested against the DNA. TRBV21-1 is deemed a pseudogene. The CDR3 has 16 residues. CDR3: CASSKALTGLDTEAFF. For the CDR3, the DNA is TGTGCCAGCAGCAAAGCGCTGACAGGGCTGGACACTGAAGCTTTCTTT.

The chain combines TRBV7-2 with TRBJ2-1, with D possibly TRBD1 on 6 matching bases. Germline V CDR1 and CDR2: SGHTA, FQGNSA. V was pared by 1 base and J by 8 bases, with 15 bases between. CDR3 length: 15 amino acids. This CDR3 is CASSLVGGQPHEQFF. CDR3 DNA sequence: TGTGCCAGCAGCTTAGTAGGCGGACAGCCCCATGAGCAGTTCTTC.

This chain's CDR3 is CASRTGLADQETQYF. As DNA, the CDR3 is TGTGCCAGCAGAACTGGACTAGCGGACCAAGAGACCCAGTACTTC. This chain joins TRBV2 and TRBJ2-5, with 10 bases aligning to TRBD2. The CDR3 length is 15 residues. Germline CDR1 and CDR2: SNHLY and FYNNEI. J lost 0 bases, V lost 6 bases, and 4 bases had no gene match.

V and J are TRBV2 and TRBJ1-2; weak D call: TRBD1 (6 bases). The V end lost 10 bases, the J end lost 8 bases, and 23 bases lay between the germline ends. CDR1 and CDR2 (germline): SNHLY, FYNNEI. This CDR3 is built from 14 residues. The CDR3 reads CATSPGHSTMGYTF. The CDR3 DNA is TGTGCCACTTCTCCGGGACACTCGACCATGGGCTACACCTTC.

The chain recombines TRBV5-1 with TRBJ2-3; 11 bases are shared with TRBD2. From germline, CDR1 is SGHRS and CDR2 YFSETQ. With V trimmed by 0 bases and J by 2 bases, 11 bases remained unmatched. CDR3 length: 19 amino acids. Here the CDR3 DNA reads TGCGCCAGCAGCTTGGGGCTAGCGGGGGGACCGACCTACACAGATACGCAGTATTTT. Translated: CASSLGLAGGPTYTDTQYF. The variable domain in full, completed from reference TRBV5-1 and TRBJ2-3, reads KAGVTQTPRYLIKTRGQQVTLSCSPISGHRSVSWYQQTPGQGLQFLFEYFSETQRNKGNFPGRFSGRQFSNSRSEMNVSTLELGDSALYLCASSLGLAGGPTYTDTQYFGPGTRLTVL.

This chain links TRBV12-3 or TRBV12-4 with TRBJ1-5; no clear D. Trimming took 5 bases from V and 2 from J, leaving 4 bases between them. The CDR3 sequence is 12 residues long. The CDR3 coding sequence is TGTGCCAGCAGTCCGGGCAATCAGCCCCAGCATTTT. Translated, it gives CASSPGNQPQHF.

This clone has a single count. V usage is TRBV6-2 or TRBV6-3 and J usage is TRBJ2-7; TRBD2 matches at 13 bases. In germline, CDR1 is MNHEY, CDR2 SVGEGT. Trimming removed 6 bases from V and 6 bases from J; junction bases left unmatched: 5. This CDR3 contains 14 residues. In DNA form, the CDR3 reads TGTGCCAGCAGCCGGGGACTAGCGGGGCTCGAGCAGTACTTC. It codes for CASSRGLAGLEQYF.

The chain employs TRBV18 and TRBJ1-2; TRBD1 matches at 7 bases. V trimming: 4 bases; J trimming: 5 bases; junction bases outside the gene matches: 10. The CDR3 loop spans 15 amino acids. Germline CDR1 and CDR2: KGHSH and LQKENI. CDR3 nucleotide sequence: TGTGCCAGCTCACTACACCGGGACAGTCCTTATGGCTACACCTTC. As protein: CASSLHRDSPYGYTF.

This clone was observed once. This rearrangement joins TRBV7-9 to TRBJ2-7; 8 nucleotides align to TRBD1. Germline V CDR1 and CDR2: SEHNR, FQNEAQ (reference sequence). This CDR3 comprises 15 residues. Trimming took 6 bases from V and 0 from J; bases not matched to a gene: 7. The CDR3 bases are TGTGCCAGCAGGTTGACAGGGGACAACTCCTACGAGCAGTACTTC. Translating gives CASRLTGDNSYEQYF.

The chain carries TRBV3-1 (or the pseudogene TRBV3-2) and TRBJ1-1; D is perhaps TRBD1 (5 bases). Germline V gene lookup returns CDR1 LGHDT and CDR2 YNNKEL (reference sequence). The V gene lost 0 bases and the J gene lost 5 bases, with 7 bases spanning the gap. This CDR3 has 13 residues. CDR3 protein: CASSQEGGTEAFF. The CDR3 region has the DNA TGTGCCAGCAGCCAAGAGGGGGGGACTGAAGCTTTCTTT.

J is TRBJ2-5 and V is TRBV4-1; D is ambiguous. V was trimmed by 0 bases and J by 2 bases, leaving 7 bases between them. Germline V gene sequence: CDR1 MGHRA, CDR2 YSYEKL. The CDR3 covers 14 residues. The CDR3 DNA reads TGCGCCAGCAGCCAAGAACGCAGACAAGAGACCCAGTACTTC. The encoded protein is CASSQERRQETQYF.

The V gene is TRBV5-1, the J gene TRBJ1-4; D ambiguous. Trimming left V 4 bases short and J 7 bases short, with 11 bases between. Per the germline V gene, CDR1 is SGHRS and CDR2 is YFSETQ. The CDR3 is 13 amino acids. The CDR3 region is CASSPANGEKLFF. Here the CDR3 DNA reads TGCGCCAGCAGCCCCGCCAACGGTGAAAAACTGTTTTTT.

The J gene is TRBJ2-3, the V gene TRBV25-1, with a possible D match to TRBD2 (6 bases). CDR3 length: 14 residues. Germline V gene sequence: CDR1 MGHDK, CDR2 SYGVNS. V lost 8 bases to trimming and J lost 1 base, with 13 bases between them. CDR3 in DNA: TGTGCCAGCCGTGCTTGGGGGGGCACAGATACGCAGTATTTT. It codes for CASRAWGGTDTQYF.

This clone was counted only a few times. The CDR3 is CASSPSRGGGNEQFF. The CDR3, as DNA: TGTGCCAGCAGCCCTTCGAGAGGCGGGGGCAATGAGCAGTTCTTC. V is TRBV11-2 and J is TRBJ2-1; 7 positions match TRBD2. CDR3 length: 15 residues. Trimming cost V 5 bases and J 6 bases; bases outside gene matches: 10. Germline V CDR1 and CDR2: SGHAT, FQNNGV.

The chain employs TRBV5-5 and TRBJ1-2; D unresolved. CDR3 length equals 14 residues. V was clipped by 0 bases and J by 2 bases, with 8 bases between them. Germline V gene lookup returns CDR1 SGHKS and CDR2 YYEKEE (reference sequence). The DNA of the CDR3 is TGTGCCAGCAGCTTGGGACAACCGAACTATGGCTACACCTTC. This sequence encodes CASSLGQPNYGYTF.

The rearrangement joins TRBV19 to TRBJ1-2; the D is unclear. Trimming took off 5 bases at V and 0 bases at J, with 10 bases between the two ends. CDR3 length: 14 amino acids. Germline assignment: CDR1 LNHDA and CDR2 SQIVND (reference sequence). The CDR3, as DNA: TGTGCCAGTAGTCCCCGACAAGCTAACTATGGCTACACCTTC. This codes for CASSPRQANYGYTF.

Turning to this clone: One end of the junction varies from germline; a read error may be responsible. V and J are TRBV5-4 and TRBJ1-3; 7 bases fit TRBD1. The CDR3 spans 15 residues. Germline CDR1 SGHNT, CDR2 YYREEE (reference sequence). Here the CDR3 DNA reads TGTGCCAGCAGTTTGGACAGGCCTTCTGGAAACACCATATATTTT. Amino acids: CASSLDRPSGNTIYF.

This chain links TRBV19 with TRBJ2-3; D is unclear. The ends were cut back, 3 bases at V and 1 base at J, with 5 bases in the middle. Germline V gene data show CDR1 as LNHDA and CDR2 as SQIVND (reference sequence). This CDR3 is 13 amino acids long. The CDR3 nucleotides read TGTGCCAGTAGTATCGGTCGCACAGATACGCAGTATTTT. Encoded protein: CASSIGRTDTQYF.

The chain employs TRBV11-2 and TRBJ1-3, with D unclear. CDR1 and CDR2 (germline): SGHAT, FQNNGV. V lost 4 bases and J 0 bases, leaving 7 bases between the germline ends. The CDR3 covers 14 residues. The CDR3 protein is CASSSPRSGNTIYF. The CDR3 nucleotides are TGTGCCAGCAGCTCCCCCCGCTCTGGAAACACCATATATTTT.

The chain employs TRBV14 and TRBJ2-3, with D tentatively TRBD1 (5 bases). The germline V and J ends were trimmed by 4 bases and 2 bases, with 10 bases remaining between them. CDR1 SGHDN and CDR2 FVKESK come from the germline V gene. The CDR3 is 14 residues long. The CDR3 DNA is TGTGCCAGCAGCCCCCGACAGACCACAGATACGCAGTATTTT. It codes for CASSPRQTTDTQYF. Full variable domain (outside the CDR3, taken from reference TRBV14 and TRBJ2-3): EAGVTQFPSHSVIEKGQTVTLRCDPISGHDNLYWYRRVMGKEIKFLLHFVKESKQDESGMPNNRFLAERTGGTYSTLKVQPAELEDSGVYFCASSPRQTTDTQYFGPGTRLTVL.